The 26 T cell receptor beta chains below were found in one sample sequenced in a study of blood T cell repertoires in COVID-19. Only in-frame clones appear in the TCRdb table, and some are missing; sequencing was by immunoSEQ multiplex PCR. The table shows fewer than 500,000 clones, with around 90% occurring only once. Sequencing was carried out using PBMCs or T cells enriched from blood (not recorded which). Every receptor here comes from a woman under 30 who had recovered from COVID-19.

Only one count was recorded for this clone. The chain uses TRBV30 and TRBJ1-2, with D possibly being TRBD1 (5 bases). Germline lookup yields CDR1 GTSNPN and CDR2 SVGIG (reference sequence). The CDR3 totals 14 residues. The V end lost 1 base, the J end lost 6 bases, and 15 bases lay between the germline ends. This chain's CDR3 is CAWSDYGGEDGYTF. CDR3 DNA sequence: TGTGCCTGGAGTGACTACGGGGGGGAGGATGGCTACACCTTC. The full variable domain, with the rest looked up from reference TRBV30 and TRBJ1-2, is SQTIHQWPATLVQPVGSPLSLECTVEGTSNPNLYWYRQAAGRGLQLLFYSVGIGQISSEVPQNLSASRPQDRQFILSSKKLLLSDSGFYLCAWSDYGGEDGYTFGSGTRLTVV.

The rearrangement joins TRBV29-1 to TRBJ1-1; a possible D gene is TRBD1 (6 bases). V dropped 4 bases and J dropped 1 base, with 10 bases sitting between them. This CDR3 is built from 13 residues. Germline V CDR1 and CDR2: SQVTM, ANQGSEA. CDR3 nucleotides: TGCAGCGTTGGTAGACAGGCGAACACTGAAGCTTTCTTT. This sequence encodes CSVGRQANTEAFF.

The chain carries TRBV5-4 and TRBJ1-5, with D possibly being TRBD1 (5 bases). Trimming shortened V by 3 bases and J by 4 bases, and 8 bases separated the two germline ends. Germline assignment: CDR1 SGHNT and CDR2 YYREEE (reference sequence). The length of the CDR3 is 13 residues. In nucleotides, the CDR3 is TGTGCCAGCAGCTCGGGGACTAATCAGCCCCAGCATTTT. This gives the protein CASSSGTNQPQHF.

The chain couples TRBV27 to TRBJ1-2, with D perhaps matching TRBD1 (6 bases). Germline V CDR1 and CDR2: MNHEY, SMNVEV (reference sequence). V lost 6 bases and J lost 2, with 10 bases in between. The CDR3 loop spans 13 amino acids. This CDR3 reads CASSQGFNYGYTF. In nucleotides, the CDR3 is TGTGCCAGCAGCCAGGGGTTCAACTATGGCTACACCTTC.

The CDR3 loop reads CASSLERQVNSPLHF. CDR3 DNA: TGCGCCAGCAGCTTGGAGAGACAGGTTAATTCACCCCTCCACTTT. The rearrangement joins TRBV5-1 to TRBJ1-6; weak D call: TRBD1 (6 bases). V lost 0 bases and J 6 bases, leaving 10 bases between the germline ends. In germline, CDR1 is SGHRS, CDR2 YFSETQ. The CDR3 is 15 residues long.

The chain links TRBV14 to TRBJ1-6; D remains ambiguous. V lost 4 bases and J lost 4, with 11 bases in between. The CDR3 loop spans 15 amino acids. Germline CDR1 is SGHDN and CDR2 is FVKESK. CDR3: CASSRYSSYNSPLHF. For the CDR3, the DNA is TGTGCCAGCAGCCGCTATAGTTCGTATAATTCACCCCTCCACTTT.

The CDR3 reads CASSFDRENTEAFF. CDR3 nucleotide sequence: TGCGCCAGCAGCTTCGACAGGGAGAACACTGAAGCTTTCTTT. The rearrangement links TRBV5-1 to TRBJ1-1, with 7 bases that match TRBD1. There are 14 residues in the CDR3. The V segment lost 2 bases and the J segment 1 base; nucleotides outside the gene matches: 2. CDR1 and CDR2 from the germline V gene are SGHRS and YFSETQ. Looking up the rest from reference TRBV5-1 and TRBJ1-1 gives the full variable domain: KAGVTQTPRYLIKTRGQQVTLSCSPISGHRSVSWYQQTPGQGLQFLFEYFSETQRNKGNFPGRFSGRQFSNSRSEMNVSTLELGDSALYLCASSFDRENTEAFFGQGTRLTVV.

The chain carries TRBV5-1 and TRBJ1-1; TRBD1 aligns across 7 bases. CDR1 is SGHRS, CDR2 YFSETQ, per germline. The CDR3 contains 15 residues. Trimming removed 2 bases from V and 3 bases from J; junction bases left unmatched: 7. The CDR3 loop reads CASSLTTGIDTEAFF. CDR3 bases: TGCGCCAGCAGCTTAACGACAGGGATAGACACTGAAGCTTTCTTT.

The chain employs TRBV5-1 and TRBJ2-5; D perhaps matches TRBD1 (5 bases). V lost 3 bases and J lost 1, with 13 bases in between. CDR3 length: 15 amino acids. Germline CDR1 SGHRS, CDR2 YFSETQ. The CDR3 loop is CASSYEQGSQETQYF. Here the CDR3 DNA reads TGCGCCAGCAGCTACGAGCAGGGATCCCAAGAGACCCAGTACTTC.

The V call is TRBV6-6, the J call TRBJ1-5; possibly TRBD1 for D (5 bases). The CDR3 is 15 residues long. With 0 bases removed from V and 3 bases from J, the gap between germline ends came to 9 bases. Per the germline V gene, CDR1 is MNHNY and CDR2 is SVGAGI (reference sequence). The CDR3 nucleotides are TGTGCCAGCAGTTACTCAAGGACAAACAATCAGCCCCAGCATTTT. As protein: CASSYSRTNNQPQHF.

Worth noting for this clone: Other DNA sequences in this specimen translate into the identical CDR3. The chain recombines TRBV29-1 with TRBJ1-2; 8 bases are a match to TRBD1. Germline assignment: CDR1 SQVTM and CDR2 ANQGSEA. J lost 3 bases, V lost 5 bases, and 8 bases had no gene match. There are 14 residues in the CDR3. In nucleotides, the CDR3 is TGCAGCGTTACCGGGACAGGATACGACTATGGCTACACCTTC. Its protein product is CSVTGTGYDYGYTF.

The chain carries TRBV5-6 and TRBJ2-1, with 9 bases aligning to TRBD1. This CDR3 contains 15 residues. Germline CDR1 is SGHDT and CDR2 is YYEEEE. Losses at the gene ends were 4 bases for V and 7 bases for J; bases not matched to a gene: 9. In nucleotides, the CDR3 is TGTGCCAGCAGCCGGACCGGGACAGGGTCTAATGAGCAGTTCTTC. The encoded protein is CASSRTGTGSNEQFF. The full variable domain, rest sourced from reference TRBV5-6 and TRBJ2-1, is DAGVTQSPTHLIKTRGQQVTLRCSPKSGHDTVSWYQQALGQGPQFIFQYYEEEERQRGNFPDRFSGHQFPNYSSELNVNALLLGDSALYLCASSRTGTGSNEQFFGPGTRLTVL.

The rearrangement links TRBV7-9 to TRBJ2-7; possible D gene TRBD1, 5 bases. CDR1 is SEHNR, CDR2 FQNEAQ, per germline (reference sequence). V shed 5 bases and J shed 5 bases, with 10 bases lying between them. This CDR3 has 12 amino acids. CDR3 DNA sequence: TGTGCCAGCAGCAGGGGAACGGACGAGCAGTACTTC. Translation gives CASSRGTDEQYF.

J is TRBJ1-2 and V is TRBV7-9; no clear D. The CDR3 contains 15 residues. CDR1 and CDR2 from the germline V gene are SEHNR and FQNEAQ (reference sequence). V was shortened by 4 bases and J by 4 bases, with 16 bases between the two germline ends. CDR3 sequence (DNA): TGTGCCAGCAGCTCCCCGAGTGCCTACGGCTATGGCTACACCTTC. Protein product: CASSSPSAYGYGYTF.

The V and J genes are TRBV9 and TRBJ1-6; D ambiguous. CDR1 SGDLS and CDR2 YYNGEE come from the germline V gene. V was clipped by 4 bases and J by 10 bases, with 21 bases between them. There are 16 residues in the CDR3. This chain's CDR3 is CASSPGGVAEASPLHF. DNA of the CDR3: TGTGCCAGCAGCCCTGGCGGGGTGGCAGAAGCCTCACCCCTCCACTTT.

V usage is TRBV5-6 and J usage is TRBJ1-2, with D possibly matching TRBD1 (5 bases). Germline V lookup: CDR1 SGHDT, CDR2 YYEEEE. The ends were cut back, 0 bases at V and 4 bases at J, with 13 bases in the middle. The CDR3 totals 15 residues. CDR3 in amino acids: CASSLADSCPYGYTF. The CDR3 DNA follows: TGTGCCAGCAGCTTGGCTGACAGCTGCCCCTATGGCTACACCTTC.

This clone was observed a handful of times. The CDR3 sequence: CAWSEGTAGYTF. CDR3 nucleotides: TGTGCCTGGAGTGAGGGGACAGCAGGCTACACCTTC. The J gene is TRBJ1-2, the V gene TRBV30; TRBD1 aligns across 7 bases. Trimming cost V 1 base and J 8 bases; bases outside gene matches: 4. The CDR3 is made up of 12 amino acids. Per germline, CDR1 GTSNPN and CDR2 SVGIG (reference sequence).

The chain joins TRBV7-9 to TRBJ1-1; no reliable D call. The CDR3 contains 14 residues. Germline assignment: CDR1 SEHNR and CDR2 FQNEAQ (reference sequence). Trimming left V 3 bases short and J 3 bases short, with 11 bases between. Here the CDR3 DNA reads TGTGCCAGCAGCTTTAGCGAGGAGTACACTGAAGCTTTCTTT. Translated, it gives CASSFSEEYTEAFF.

V and J are TRBV6-5 and TRBJ1-5; D unclear. From germline, CDR1 is MNHEY and CDR2 SVGAGI. V gave up 0 bases and J gave up 7 bases, with 7 bases separating them. The CDR3 covers 13 residues. CDR3 DNA sequence: TGTGCCAGCAGTTACTCGGGAGCCCAGCCCCAGCATTTT. It yields the protein CASSYSGAQPQHF.

CDR3 in amino acids: CASKSAGSGNTIYF. The CDR3 DNA is TGTGCCAGCAAATCCGCGGGCTCTGGAAACACCATATATTTT. The chain recombines TRBV7-9 with TRBJ1-3; no clear D gene. The CDR3 spans 14 residues. CDR1 is SEHNR, CDR2 FQNEAQ, per germline (reference sequence). The ends were cut back, 7 bases at V and 0 bases at J, with 10 bases in the middle.

About this clone: At the DNA level, this CDR3 is encoded by other sequences in the same sample as well. This chain joins TRBV5-4 and TRBJ1-1; D might be TRBD1 (5 bases). V lost 3 bases and J 1 base, leaving 7 bases between the germline ends. Germline CDR1 is SGHNT and CDR2 is YYREEE (reference sequence). The CDR3 contains 13 residues. CDR3 sequence reads: CASSSDTNTEAFF. The CDR3 coding sequence is TGTGCCAGCAGCTCGGACACGAACACTGAAGCTTTCTTT.

The chain employs TRBV2 and TRBJ1-2; D perhaps matches TRBD1 (5 bases). The CDR3 is 14 residues long. The germline V gene encodes CDR1 SNHLY and CDR2 FYNNEI. V lost 2 bases and J 4 bases, leaving 11 bases between the germline ends. CDR3 region: CASSERGGSYGYTF. For the CDR3, the DNA is TGTGCCAGCAGTGAAAGGGGAGGTAGCTATGGCTACACCTTC. The variable domain in full, with the rest retrieved from reference TRBV2 and TRBJ1-2, is EPEVTQTPSHQVTQMGQEVILRCVPISNHLYFYWYRQILGQKVEFLVSFYNNEISEKSEIFDDQFSVERPDGSNFTLKIRSTKLEDSAMYFCASSERGGSYGYTFGSGTRLTVV.

The chain joins TRBV4-1 to TRBJ2-1; D call uncertain. Deletions cut 0 bases from V and 3 bases from J, with 9 bases between. The CDR3 is 15 amino acids. CDR1 is MGHRA, CDR2 YSYEKL, per germline. In DNA form, the CDR3 reads TGCGCCAGCAGCCAAGATCGAGCAAGCTACAATGAGCAGTTCTTC. Residues: CASSQDRASYNEQFF.

The V call is TRBV2, the J call TRBJ2-5, with 8 positions matching TRBD2. Germline CDR1 SNHLY, CDR2 FYNNEI. V shed 6 bases and J 5 bases; nucleotides not matched to a gene: 14. The CDR3 has 16 amino acids. The CDR3 region is CASSPLQRGLRETQYF. In DNA form, the CDR3 reads TGTGCCAGCAGCCCCTTACAGCGGGGGTTAAGGGAGACCCAGTACTTC.

The chain is built from TRBV2 and TRBJ2-3; D gene uncertain. CDR1 and CDR2 (germline): SNHLY, FYNNEI. The V end was cut by 5 bases, the J end by 0 bases, with 3 bases between. This CDR3 contains 12 residues. For the CDR3, the DNA is TGTGCCAGCAGTATAAGCACAGATACGCAGTATTTT. This codes for CASSISTDTQYF.

The chain has TRBV5-1 and TRBJ2-5; TRBD1 is a possible D gene (6 bases). The CDR3 has 15 residues. With 0 bases removed from V and 3 bases from J, the gap between germline ends came to 12 bases. Germline V CDR1 and CDR2: SGHRS, YFSETQ. Here the CDR3 DNA reads TGCGCCAGCAGCTTGGAAGGGGGACGAGAAGAGACCCAGTACTTC. Translating it yields CASSLEGGREETQYF.